The 5 T cell receptor beta chains below were found in one sample sequenced in a study of blood T cells in healthy people across ages. Alongside a J-beta primer mix, a sample-barcoded 5' primer served in a second PCR lasting roughly 7 to 12 cycles. MiXCR, run by TCRdb on the 5' RACE reads, gives a single entry per CDR3 protein. The sample has about 830,000 distinct CDR3 sequences, approximately 67% seen once. The sample comprised blood. The receptors here all came from a man aged 25 to 45 in good health.

The CDR3 DNA sequence: TGTGCCAGCAGCGTAGCTTTGGCTGACTATGGCTACACCTTC. Amino acids: CASSVALADYGYTF. The V call is TRBV9, the J call TRBJ1-2; D is unclear. Between the trimmed V and J ends, which lost 0 bases and 3 bases, there was a span of 9 bases. The germline CDR1 and CDR2 sequences are SGDLS and YYNGEE. The CDR3 extends over 14 amino acids.

This chain joins TRBV4-1 and TRBJ2-5; tentatively, D is TRBD2 (7 bases). The CDR3 contains 16 residues. Germline values: CDR1 MGHRA, CDR2 YSYEKL. Between the trimmed V and J ends, which lost 4 bases and 4 bases, there was a span of 19 bases. In DNA form, the CDR3 reads TGCGCCAGCAGCCCTTACACGGGGGCGGGAGTAGAGACCCAGTACTTC. Its protein product is CASSPYTGAGVETQYF.

This clonotype was picked up a small number of times. J is TRBJ2-7 and V is TRBV15; D unresolved. The ends were cut back, 0 bases at V and 2 bases at J, with 11 bases in the middle. Germline values: CDR1 LNHNV, CDR2 YYDKDF (reference sequence). CDR3 length: 15 amino acids. CDR3 nucleotide sequence: TGTGCCACCAGCAGAGAAAGGTCTCCAACCTACGAGCAGTACTTC. Translation gives CATSRERSPTYEQYF.

This clonotype turned up a few times. The chain joins TRBV6-5 to TRBJ2-1; TRBD2 agrees at 8 bases. This CDR3 has 16 amino acids. J gave up 3 bases and V 4 bases, and 8 bases lay outside the gene matches. Germline loops: CDR1 MNHEY, CDR2 SVGAGI. CDR3 sequence (DNA): TGTGCCAGCAGTTTCCATAGCGGGGCGGTCTACAATGAGCAGTTCTTC. Translation: CASSFHSGAVYNEQFF.

The chain carries TRBV4-2 and TRBJ1-3; 11 nucleotides align to TRBD1. After removal of 7 bases from V and 2 bases from J, the junction contained 22 bases not matched to a gene. Per germline, CDR1 LGHNA and CDR2 YNFKEQ. The length of the CDR3 is 21 residues. The CDR3 here is CASMRLGGTGGIAWPGNTIYF. CDR3 in DNA: TGTGCCAGCATGAGGCTAGGGGGGACAGGGGGAATAGCCTGGCCTGGAAACACCATATATTTT.